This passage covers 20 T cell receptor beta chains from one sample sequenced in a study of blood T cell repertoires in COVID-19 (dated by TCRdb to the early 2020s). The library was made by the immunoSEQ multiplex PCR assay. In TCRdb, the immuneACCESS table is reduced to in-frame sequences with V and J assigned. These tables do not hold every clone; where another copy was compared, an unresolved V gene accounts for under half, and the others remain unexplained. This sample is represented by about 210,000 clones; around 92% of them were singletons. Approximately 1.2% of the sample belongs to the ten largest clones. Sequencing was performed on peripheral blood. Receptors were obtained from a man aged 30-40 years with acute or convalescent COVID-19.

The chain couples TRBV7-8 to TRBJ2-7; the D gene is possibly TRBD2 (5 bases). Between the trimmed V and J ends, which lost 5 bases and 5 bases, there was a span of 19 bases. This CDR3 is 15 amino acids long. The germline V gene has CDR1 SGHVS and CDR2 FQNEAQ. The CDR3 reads CASSGRALVRDEQYF. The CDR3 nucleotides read TGTGCCAGCAGCGGGCGGGCACTAGTTCGCGACGAGCAGTACTTC.

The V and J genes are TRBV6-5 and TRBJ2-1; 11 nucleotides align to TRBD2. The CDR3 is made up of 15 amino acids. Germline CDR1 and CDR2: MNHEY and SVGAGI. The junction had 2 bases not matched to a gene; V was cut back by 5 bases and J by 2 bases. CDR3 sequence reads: CASSNSGGAYNEQFF. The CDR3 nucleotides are TGTGCCAGCAGTAATAGCGGGGGGGCCTACAATGAGCAGTTCTTC.

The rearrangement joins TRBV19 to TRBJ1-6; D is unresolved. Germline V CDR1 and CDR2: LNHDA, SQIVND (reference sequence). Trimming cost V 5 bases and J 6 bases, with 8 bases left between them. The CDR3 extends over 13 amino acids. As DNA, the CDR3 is TGTGCCAGTAGTGGAGGCGCTAATTCACCCCTCCACTTT. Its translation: CASSGGANSPLHF.

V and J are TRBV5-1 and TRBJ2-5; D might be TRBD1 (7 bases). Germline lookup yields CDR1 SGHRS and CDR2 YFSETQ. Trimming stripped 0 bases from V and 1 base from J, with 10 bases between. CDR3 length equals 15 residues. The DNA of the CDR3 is TGCGCCAGCAGCTTGGGGCAGGGGGGCCAAGAGACCCAGTACTTC. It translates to CASSLGQGGQETQYF.

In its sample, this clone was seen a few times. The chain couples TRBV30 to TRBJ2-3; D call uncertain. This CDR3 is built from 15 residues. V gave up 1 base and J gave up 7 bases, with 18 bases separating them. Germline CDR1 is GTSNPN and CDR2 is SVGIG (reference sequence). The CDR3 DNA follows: TGTGCCTGGAGTGCCCGGGTTAGCCTCATAAATACGCAGTATTTT. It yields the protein CAWSARVSLINTQYF.

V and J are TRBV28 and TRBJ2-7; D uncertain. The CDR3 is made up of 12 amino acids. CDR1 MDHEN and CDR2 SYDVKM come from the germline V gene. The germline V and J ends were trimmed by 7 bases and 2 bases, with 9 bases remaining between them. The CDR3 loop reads CASKTRTYEQYF. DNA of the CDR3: TGTGCCAGCAAAACCAGGACCTACGAGCAGTACTTC.

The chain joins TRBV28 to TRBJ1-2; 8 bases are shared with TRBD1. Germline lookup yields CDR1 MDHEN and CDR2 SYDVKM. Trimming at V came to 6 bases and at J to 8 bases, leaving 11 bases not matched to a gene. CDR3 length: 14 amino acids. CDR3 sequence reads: CASSSTGGTRGYTF. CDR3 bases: TGTGCCAGCAGCAGTACAGGGGGAACCCGAGGCTACACCTTC.

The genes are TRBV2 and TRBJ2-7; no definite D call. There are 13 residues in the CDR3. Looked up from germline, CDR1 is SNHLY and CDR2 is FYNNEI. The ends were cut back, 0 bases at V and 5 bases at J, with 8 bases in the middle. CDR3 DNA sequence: TGTGCCAGCAGTGAAGCGAGGCGGAACGAGCAGTACTTC. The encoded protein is CASSEARRNEQYF.

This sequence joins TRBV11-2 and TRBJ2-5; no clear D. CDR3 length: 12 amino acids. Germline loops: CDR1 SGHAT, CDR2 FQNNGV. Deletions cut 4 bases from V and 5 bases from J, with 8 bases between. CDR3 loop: CASSSFGETQYF. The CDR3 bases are TGTGCCAGCAGCTCCTTCGGGGAGACCCAGTACTTC.

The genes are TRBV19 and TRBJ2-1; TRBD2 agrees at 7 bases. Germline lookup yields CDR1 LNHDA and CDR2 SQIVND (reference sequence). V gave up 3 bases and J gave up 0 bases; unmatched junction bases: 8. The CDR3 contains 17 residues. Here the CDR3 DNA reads TGTGCCAGTAGTATTTCTGGGGGAGGGAGCTCCTACAATGAGCAGTTCTTC. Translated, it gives CASSISGGGSSYNEQFF.

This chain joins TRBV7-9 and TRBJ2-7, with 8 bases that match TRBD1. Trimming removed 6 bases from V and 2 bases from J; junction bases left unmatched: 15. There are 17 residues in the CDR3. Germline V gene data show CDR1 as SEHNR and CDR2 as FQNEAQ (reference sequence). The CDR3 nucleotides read TGTGCCAGCAGTTCAACTTTCAGCGGACAGGGACCCTACGAGCAGTACTTC. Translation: CASSSTFSGQGPYEQYF. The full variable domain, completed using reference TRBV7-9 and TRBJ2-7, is DTGVSQNPRHKITKRGQNVTFRCDPISEHNRLYWYRQTLGQGPEFLTYFQNEAQLEKSRLLSDRFSAERPKGSFSTLEIQRTEQGDSAMYLCASSSTFSGQGPYEQYFGPGTRLTVT.

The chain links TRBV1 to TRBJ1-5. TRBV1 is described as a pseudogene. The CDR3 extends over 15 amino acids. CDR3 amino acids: CTSSQDSGNNQPQHF. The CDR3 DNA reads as TGCACCAGCAGCCAAGACTCCGGGAACAATCAGCCCCAGCATTTT.

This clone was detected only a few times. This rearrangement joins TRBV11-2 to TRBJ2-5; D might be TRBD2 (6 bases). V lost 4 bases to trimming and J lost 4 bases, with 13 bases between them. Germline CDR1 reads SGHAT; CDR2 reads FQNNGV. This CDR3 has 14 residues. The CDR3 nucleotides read TGTGCCAGCAGCTCGCGGGGTTCAGGAGAGACCCAGTACTTC. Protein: CASSSRGSGETQYF.

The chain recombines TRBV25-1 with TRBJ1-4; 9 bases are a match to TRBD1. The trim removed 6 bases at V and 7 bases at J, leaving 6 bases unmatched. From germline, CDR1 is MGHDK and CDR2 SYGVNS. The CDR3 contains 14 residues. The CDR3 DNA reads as TGTGCCAGCAGAGAGACAGGGGGGGGTGAAAAACTGTTTTTT. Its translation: CASRETGGGEKLFF.

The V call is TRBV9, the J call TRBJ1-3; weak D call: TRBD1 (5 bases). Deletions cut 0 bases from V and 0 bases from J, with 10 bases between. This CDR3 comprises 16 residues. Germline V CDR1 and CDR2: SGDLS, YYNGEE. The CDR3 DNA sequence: TGTGCCAGCAGCGTAGCTCCAGGGCGCTCTGGAAACACCATATATTTT. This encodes CASSVAPGRSGNTIYF.

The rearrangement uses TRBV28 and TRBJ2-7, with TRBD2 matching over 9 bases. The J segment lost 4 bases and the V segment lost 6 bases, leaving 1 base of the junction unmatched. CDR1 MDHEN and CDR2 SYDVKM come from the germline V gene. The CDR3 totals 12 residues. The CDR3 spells CASRSGRYEQYF. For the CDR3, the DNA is TGTGCCAGCAGAAGCGGGAGGTACGAGCAGTACTTC.

The CDR3 region has the DNA TGTGCCAGTAGTGACAGGGGAGGCGATACGCAGTATTTT. It translates to CASSDRGGDTQYF. The V and J genes are TRBV19 and TRBJ2-3; 8 bases align to TRBD1. The V and J ends lost 5 bases and 6 bases, in that order; junction bases with no gene match: 4. The CDR3 is made up of 13 amino acids. The V gene's germline CDR1 is LNHDA and CDR2 SQIVND (reference sequence).

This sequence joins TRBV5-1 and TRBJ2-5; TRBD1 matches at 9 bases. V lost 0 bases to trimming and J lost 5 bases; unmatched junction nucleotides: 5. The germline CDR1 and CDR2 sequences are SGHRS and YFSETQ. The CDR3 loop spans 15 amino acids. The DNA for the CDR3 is TGCGCCAGCAGCTTGGGTTGGGACAGGGTGGAGACCCAGTACTTC. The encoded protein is CASSLGWDRVETQYF.

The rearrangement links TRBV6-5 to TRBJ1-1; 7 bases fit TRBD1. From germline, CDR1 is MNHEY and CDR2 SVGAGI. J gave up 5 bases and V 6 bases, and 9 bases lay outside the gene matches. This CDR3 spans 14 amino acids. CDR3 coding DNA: TGTGCCAGCAGCCTCGACAGGGTTCTGACTGAAGCTTTCTTT. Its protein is CASSLDRVLTEAFF.

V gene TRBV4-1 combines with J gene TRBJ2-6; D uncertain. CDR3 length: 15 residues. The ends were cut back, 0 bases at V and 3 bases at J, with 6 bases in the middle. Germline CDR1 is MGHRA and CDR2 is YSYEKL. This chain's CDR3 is CASSQDLYGANVLTF. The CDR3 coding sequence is TGCGCCAGCAGCCAAGATTTATATGGGGCCAACGTCCTGACTTTC.